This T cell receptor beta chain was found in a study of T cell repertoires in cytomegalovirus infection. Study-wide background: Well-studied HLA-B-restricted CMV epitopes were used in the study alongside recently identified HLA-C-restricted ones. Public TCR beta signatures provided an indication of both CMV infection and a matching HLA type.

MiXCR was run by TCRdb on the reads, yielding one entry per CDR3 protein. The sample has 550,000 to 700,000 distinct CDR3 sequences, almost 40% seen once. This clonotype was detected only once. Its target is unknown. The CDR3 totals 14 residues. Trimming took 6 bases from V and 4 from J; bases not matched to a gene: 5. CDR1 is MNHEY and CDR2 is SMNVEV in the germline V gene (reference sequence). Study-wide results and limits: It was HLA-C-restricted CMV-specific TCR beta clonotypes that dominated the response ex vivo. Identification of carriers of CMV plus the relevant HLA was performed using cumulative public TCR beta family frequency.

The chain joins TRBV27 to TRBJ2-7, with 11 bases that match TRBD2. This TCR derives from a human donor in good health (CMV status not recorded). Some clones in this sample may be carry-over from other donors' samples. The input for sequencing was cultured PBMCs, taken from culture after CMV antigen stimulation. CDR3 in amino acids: CASRQTSGVYEQYF. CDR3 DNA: TGTGCCAGCAGGCAGACTAGCGGGGTTTACGAGCAGTACTTC.